The present TCR beta chain was sequenced within a study of control samples from healthy donors and cancer patients. Data came from immunoSEQ multiplex PCR; TCRdb stores just in-frame clones and leaves some out. The sample holds around 180,000 clones; more than 85% are singletons and the top ten take 2% to 2.5%. The ends lost 8 bases at V and 3 bases at J; junction bases unmatched: 3. The CDR3 runs to 12 residues. Germline CDR1 WSHSY, CDR2 SAAADI. Sequencing was done on a sample of blood. The origin of this receptor is a woman between 40 and 50 years old in good health. This rearrangement joins TRBV10-2 to TRBJ1-1, with TRBD1 matching over 7 bases. DNA for the CDR3: TGCGCCAGCGGCAGGGGGGACACTGAAGCTTTCTTT. This gives the protein CASGRGDTEAFF.